This T cell receptor beta chain was profiled in a study of blood T cell repertoires in COVID-19. In the study overall: The samples span acute and convalescent COVID-19 from the United States, Italy and Spain. PBMCs, B-cell-depleted T cells, or T cells provided the cDNA or gDNA that made up the material.

Trimming cost V 0 bases and J 4 bases, with 9 bases left between them. Looked up from germline, CDR1 is GTSNPN and CDR2 is SVGIG (reference sequence). The CDR3 extends over 14 amino acids. Per the original data handling: Reference gene primer amplification gave estimated nucleated cell counts. Using immunoSEQ multiplex PCR, the repertoire was profiled, and TCRdb retains in-frame clones only, with some absent. V, J and clone size are taken as reported in that table, and D and trimming were inferred from the DNA itself. The data show around 140,000 clones, around 81% seen once. J is TRBJ1-4 and V is TRBV30; D is perhaps TRBD1 (6 bases). Sample: peripheral blood. This TCR came from a woman in her sixties or seventies with active or convalescent COVID-19. The CDR3 nucleotides read TGTGCCTGGAGTGTGGACAGCCGTAATGAAAAACTGTTTTTT. Amino acid sequence: CAWSVDSRNEKLFF.